These 10 T cell receptor beta chains share one sample of origin, sequenced in a study of blood T cell repertoires in COVID-19. Data came from immunoSEQ multiplex PCR; TCRdb stores just in-frame clones and leaves some out. The sample lists about 130,000 clones; around 82% were seen once. The material sequenced was peripheral blood. The receptor set was obtained from a young man with COVID-19, enrolled during active disease.

J is TRBJ2-1 and V is TRBV11-3, with 12 bases aligning to TRBD2. Germline trimming cut 3 bases from V and 2 bases from J; bases unmatched to any gene: 5. The CDR3 is 17 residues long. From germline, CDR1 is SGHNT and CDR2 YENEEA. CDR3 sequence: CASSFWTSGAAYNEQFF. Written as DNA, the CDR3 is TGTGCCAGCAGCTTCTGGACTAGCGGGGCCGCCTACAATGAGCAGTTCTTC.

The chain is built from TRBV29-1 and TRBJ2-7; D perhaps matches TRBD1 (6 bases). CDR1 SQVTM and CDR2 ANQGSEA come from the germline V gene. The V end was cut by 5 bases, the J end by 7 bases, with 18 bases between. The CDR3 runs to 13 residues. CDR3 sequence (DNA): TGCAGCGTTCTTGGCCAGGGGATGCGGGAGCAGTACTTC. This codes for CSVLGQGMREQYF.

This clone showed up just once. The chain carries TRBV5-4 and TRBJ2-3; 8 bases match TRBD1. J gave up 6 bases and V 4 bases, and 13 bases lay outside the gene matches. CDR1 and CDR2 from the germline V gene are SGHNT and YYREEE (reference sequence). CDR3 size: 16 residues. CDR3 in DNA: TGTGCCAGCAGCCCACCGACAGGGGTAGAGACGGATACGCAGTATTTT. Its protein product is CASSPPTGVETDTQYF.

V is TRBV5-1 and J is TRBJ2-3; 11 bases agree with TRBD2. This CDR3 has 17 residues. The germline V gene has CDR1 SGHRS and CDR2 YFSETQ. The ends lost 4 bases at V and 0 bases at J; junction bases unmatched: 7. This CDR3 is CASSPYLAGGSTDTQYF. The CDR3, as DNA: TGCGCCAGCAGCCCTTACCTAGCGGGGGGAAGCACAGATACGCAGTATTTT.

The chain recombines TRBV3-1 (or the pseudogene TRBV3-2) with TRBJ2-7; 7 nucleotides agree with TRBD2. J was trimmed by 1 base and V by 4 bases; bases with no gene match: 13. The germline gives CDR1 LGHDT, CDR2 YNNKEL (reference sequence). The CDR3 has 17 residues. CDR3 in amino acids: CASSPIPERGSSYEQYF. In DNA form, the CDR3 reads TGTGCCAGCAGCCCCATACCCGAGCGGGGATCTTCCTACGAGCAGTACTTC.

The V and J genes are TRBV19 and TRBJ2-2, with TRBD1 matching over 8 bases. Unmatched junction bases numbered 7, after V lost 7 bases and J lost 6 bases. CDR1 LNHDA and CDR2 SQIVND come from the germline V gene (reference sequence). The CDR3 has 14 amino acids. CDR3 DNA: TGTGCCAGTAATGACAGGGGAGGCGCCGGGGAGCTGTTTTTT. It yields the protein CASNDRGGAGELFF.

The V call is TRBV28, the J call TRBJ2-7, with 7 bases identical to TRBD1. The CDR3 is 15 residues long. V lost 8 bases to trimming and J lost 6 bases; unmatched junction nucleotides: 16. Germline-derived CDR1 and CDR2 are MDHEN and SYDVKM. The CDR3 region is CASGIVEGARGEQYF. The CDR3 DNA is TGTGCCAGCGGCATAGTTGAGGGGGCGAGAGGCGAGCAGTACTTC. The full variable domain, with the rest looked up from reference TRBV28 and TRBJ2-7, is DVKVTQSSRYLVKRTGEKVFLECVQDMDHENMFWYRQDPGLGLRLIYFSYDVKMKEKGDIPEGYSVSREKKERFSLILESASTNQTSMYLCASGIVEGARGEQYFGPGTRLTVT.

The rearrangement uses TRBV19 and TRBJ2-1, with 14 positions matching TRBD2. CDR3 size: 16 residues. V trimming: 8 bases; J trimming: 0 bases; junction bases outside the gene matches: 3. Germline V CDR1 and CDR2: LNHDA, SQIVND (reference sequence). The DNA of the CDR3 is TGTGCCAGTGGGACTAGCGGGGGACGCTCCTACAATGAGCAGTTCTTC. Protein sequence: CASGTSGGRSYNEQFF.

This clone appeared once. The chain couples TRBV7-6 to TRBJ1-1; D remains ambiguous. Looked up from germline, CDR1 is SGHVS and CDR2 is FNYEAQ. V was pared by 6 bases and J by 1 base, with 9 bases between. The CDR3 covers 13 residues. The CDR3 DNA sequence: TGTGCCAGCAGTTACGGTCGGAACACTGAAGCTTTCTTT. Protein: CASSYGRNTEAFF.

The V call is TRBV19, the J call TRBJ1-4; maybe TRBD1 (6 bases). V was trimmed by 2 bases and J by 8 bases, leaving 24 bases between them. Germline loops: CDR1 LNHDA, CDR2 SQIVND (reference sequence). CDR3 length equals 18 residues. The CDR3 protein is CASSISKGGGPGREKLFF. The CDR3 DNA reads as TGTGCCAGTAGTATATCGAAAGGCGGGGGGCCGGGCCGCGAAAAACTGTTTTTT.